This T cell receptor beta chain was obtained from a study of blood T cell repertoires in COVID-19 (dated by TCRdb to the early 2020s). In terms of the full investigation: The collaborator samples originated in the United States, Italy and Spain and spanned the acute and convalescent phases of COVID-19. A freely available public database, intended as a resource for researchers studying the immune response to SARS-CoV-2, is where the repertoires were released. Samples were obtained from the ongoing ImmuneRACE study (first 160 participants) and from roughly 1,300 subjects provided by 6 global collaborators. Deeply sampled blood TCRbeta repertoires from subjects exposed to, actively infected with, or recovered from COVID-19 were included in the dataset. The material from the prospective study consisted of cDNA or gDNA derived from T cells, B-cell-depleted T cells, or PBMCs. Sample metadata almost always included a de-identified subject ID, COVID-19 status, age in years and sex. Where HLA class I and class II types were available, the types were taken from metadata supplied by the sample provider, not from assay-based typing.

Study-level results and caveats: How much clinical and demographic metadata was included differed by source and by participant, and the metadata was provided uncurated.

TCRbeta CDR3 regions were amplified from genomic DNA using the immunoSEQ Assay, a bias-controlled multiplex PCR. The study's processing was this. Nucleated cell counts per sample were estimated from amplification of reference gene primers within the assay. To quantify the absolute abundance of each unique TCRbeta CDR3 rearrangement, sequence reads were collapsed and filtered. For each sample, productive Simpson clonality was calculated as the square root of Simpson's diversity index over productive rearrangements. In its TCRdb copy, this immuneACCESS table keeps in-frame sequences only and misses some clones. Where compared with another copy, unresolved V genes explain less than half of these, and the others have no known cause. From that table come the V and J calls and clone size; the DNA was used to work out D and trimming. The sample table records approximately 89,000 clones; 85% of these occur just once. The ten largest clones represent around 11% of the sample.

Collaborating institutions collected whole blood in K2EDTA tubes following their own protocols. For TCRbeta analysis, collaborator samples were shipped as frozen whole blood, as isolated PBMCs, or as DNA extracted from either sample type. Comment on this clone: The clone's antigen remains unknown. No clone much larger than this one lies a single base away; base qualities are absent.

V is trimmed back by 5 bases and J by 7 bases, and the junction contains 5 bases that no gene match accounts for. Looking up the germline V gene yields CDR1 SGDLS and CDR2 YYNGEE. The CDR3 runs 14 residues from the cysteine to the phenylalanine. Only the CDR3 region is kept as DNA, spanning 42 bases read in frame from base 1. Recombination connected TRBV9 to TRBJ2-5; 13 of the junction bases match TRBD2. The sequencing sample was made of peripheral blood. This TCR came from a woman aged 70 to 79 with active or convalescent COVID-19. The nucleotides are TGTGCCAGCAGAGGGACTAGCGGGGCGGGGACCCAGTACTTC. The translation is CASRGTSGAGTQYF.